The present T cell receptor beta chain was sequenced within a study of control samples from healthy donors and cancer patients. The CDR3 totals 14 residues. Between the trimmed V and J ends, which lost 3 bases and 0 bases, there was a span of 8 bases. Germline V gives CDR1 MDHEN, CDR2 SYDVKM. Sequencing used immunoSEQ multiplex PCR; TCRdb keeps in-frame clones, though not all of them. This repertoire shows roughly 80,000 clones, 70% to 90% found once; its top ten account for around 6%. V gene TRBV28 combines with J gene TRBJ1-2; D is unresolved. This TCR was recovered from a woman aged 45-65 years in good health. Sequences were obtained from blood. CDR3 nucleotides: TGTGCCAGCAGTTTCAGTTTTGCTAACTATGGCTACACCTTC. This codes for CASSFSFANYGYTF.